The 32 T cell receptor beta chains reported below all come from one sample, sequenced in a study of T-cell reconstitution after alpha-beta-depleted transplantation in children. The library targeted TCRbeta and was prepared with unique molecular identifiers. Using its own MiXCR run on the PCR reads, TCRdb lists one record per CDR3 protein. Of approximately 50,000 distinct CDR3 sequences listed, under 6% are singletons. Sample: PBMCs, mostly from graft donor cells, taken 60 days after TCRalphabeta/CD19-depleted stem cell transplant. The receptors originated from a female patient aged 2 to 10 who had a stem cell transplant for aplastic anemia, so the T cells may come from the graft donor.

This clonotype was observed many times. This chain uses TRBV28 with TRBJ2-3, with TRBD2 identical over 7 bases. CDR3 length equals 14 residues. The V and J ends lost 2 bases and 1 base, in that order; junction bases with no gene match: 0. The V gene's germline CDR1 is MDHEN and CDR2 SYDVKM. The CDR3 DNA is TGTGCCAGCAGTTTACGGGGGGGCACAGATACGCAGTATTTT. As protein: CASSLRGGTDTQYF.

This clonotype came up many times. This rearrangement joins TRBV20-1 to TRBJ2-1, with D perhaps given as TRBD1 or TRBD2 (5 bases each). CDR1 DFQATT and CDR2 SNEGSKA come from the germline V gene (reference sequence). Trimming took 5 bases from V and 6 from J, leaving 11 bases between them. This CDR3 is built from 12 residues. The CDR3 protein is CSARDVGNEQFF. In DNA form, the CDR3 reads TGCAGTGCTCGGGACGTCGGCAATGAGCAGTTCTTC.

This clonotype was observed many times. CDR3 residues: CASSEAGGRDTQYF. The CDR3 coding sequence is TGTGCCAGCAGCGAGGCGGGGGGTAGGGATACGCAGTATTTT. This sequence joins TRBV7-3 and TRBJ2-3; 8 bases are a match to TRBD2. Losses at the gene ends were 5 bases for V and 6 bases for J; bases not matched to a gene: 7. This CDR3 has 14 residues. From germline, CDR1 is SGHTA and CDR2 FQGTGA. Full variable domain (remainder filled in from reference TRBV7-3 and TRBJ2-3): GAGVSQTPSNKVTEKGKYVELRCDPISGHTALYWYRQSLGQGPEFLIYFQGTGAADDSGLPNDRFFAVRPEGSVSTLKIQRTERGDSAVYLCASSEAGGRDTQYFGPGTRLTVL.

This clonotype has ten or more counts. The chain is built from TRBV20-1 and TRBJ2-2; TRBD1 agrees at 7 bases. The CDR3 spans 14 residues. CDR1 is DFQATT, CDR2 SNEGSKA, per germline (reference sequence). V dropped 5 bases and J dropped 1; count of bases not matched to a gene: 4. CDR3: CSAPDRRNTGELFF. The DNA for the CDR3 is TGCAGTGCTCCGGACAGGAGGAACACCGGGGAGCTGTTTTTT.

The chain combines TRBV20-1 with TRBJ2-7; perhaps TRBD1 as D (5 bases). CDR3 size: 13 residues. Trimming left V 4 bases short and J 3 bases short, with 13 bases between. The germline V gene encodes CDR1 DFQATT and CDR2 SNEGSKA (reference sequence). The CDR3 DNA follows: TGCAGTGCTACTTTGCCAGGGTTCTACGAGCAGTACTTC. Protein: CSATLPGFYEQYF.

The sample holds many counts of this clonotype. DNA of the CDR3: TGTGCCAGCAGCCGGACAGGCACAGATACGCAGTATTTT. Translation: CASSRTGTDTQYF. The rearrangement joins TRBV7-9 to TRBJ2-3, with D possibly matching TRBD1 (6 bases). The V gene lost 5 bases and the J gene lost 1 base, with 7 bases spanning the gap. The germline CDR1 and CDR2 sequences are SEHNR and FQNEAQ (reference sequence). CDR3 length: 13 residues.

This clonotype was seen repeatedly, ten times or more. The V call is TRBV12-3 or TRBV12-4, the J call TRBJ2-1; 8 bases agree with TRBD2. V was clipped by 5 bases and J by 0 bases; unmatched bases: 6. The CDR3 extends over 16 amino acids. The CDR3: CASSPRSGNSYNEQFF. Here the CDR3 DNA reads TGTGCCAGCAGTCCCCGTAGCGGGAACTCCTACAATGAGCAGTTCTTC.

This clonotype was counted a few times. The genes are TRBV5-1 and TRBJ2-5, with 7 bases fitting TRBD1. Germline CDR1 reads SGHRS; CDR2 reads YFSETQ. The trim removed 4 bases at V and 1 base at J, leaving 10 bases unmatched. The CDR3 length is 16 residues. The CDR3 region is CASSPRGQALQETQYF. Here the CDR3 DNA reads TGCGCCAGCAGCCCCCGAGGACAGGCCCTCCAAGAGACCCAGTACTTC.

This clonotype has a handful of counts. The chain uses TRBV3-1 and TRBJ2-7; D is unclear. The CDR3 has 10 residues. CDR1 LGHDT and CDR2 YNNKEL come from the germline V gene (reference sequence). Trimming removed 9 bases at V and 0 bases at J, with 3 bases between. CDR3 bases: TGTGCCAGTTACTCCTACGAGCAGTACGTC. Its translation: CASYSYEQYV.

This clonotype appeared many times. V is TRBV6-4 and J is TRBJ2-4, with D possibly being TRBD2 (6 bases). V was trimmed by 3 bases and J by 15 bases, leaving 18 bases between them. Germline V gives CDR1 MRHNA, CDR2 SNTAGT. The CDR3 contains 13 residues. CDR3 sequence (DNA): TGTGCCAGCAGTGAAGTTCGGGGGAGCACTCTGTACTTC. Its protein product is CASSEVRGSTLYF.

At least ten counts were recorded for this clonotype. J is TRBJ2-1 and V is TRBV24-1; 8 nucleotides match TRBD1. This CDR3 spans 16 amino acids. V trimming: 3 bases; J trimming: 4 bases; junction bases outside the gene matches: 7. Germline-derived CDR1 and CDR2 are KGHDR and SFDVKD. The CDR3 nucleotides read TGTGCCACCAGTGATACCGGACAGGGCTCGTACAATGAGCAGTTCTTC. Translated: CATSDTGQGSYNEQFF.

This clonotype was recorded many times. CDR3 protein: CASSLGPGQGTAGNTIYF. CDR3 in DNA: TGTGCCAGCAGCTTAGGCCCGGGACAGGGAACCGCTGGAAACACCATATATTTT. The chain combines TRBV7-2 with TRBJ1-3, with TRBD1 matching 9 bases. This CDR3 is built from 18 residues. V dropped 1 base and J dropped 2; count of bases not matched to a gene: 9. Germline CDR1 is SGHTA and CDR2 is FQGNSA.

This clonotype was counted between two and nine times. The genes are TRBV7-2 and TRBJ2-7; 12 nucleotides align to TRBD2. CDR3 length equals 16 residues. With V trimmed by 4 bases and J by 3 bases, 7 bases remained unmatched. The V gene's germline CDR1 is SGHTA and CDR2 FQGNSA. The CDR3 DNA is TGTGCCAGCAGCTCCTCCTGGACTAGCGGGGACTACGAGCAGTACTTC. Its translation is CASSSSWTSGDYEQYF.

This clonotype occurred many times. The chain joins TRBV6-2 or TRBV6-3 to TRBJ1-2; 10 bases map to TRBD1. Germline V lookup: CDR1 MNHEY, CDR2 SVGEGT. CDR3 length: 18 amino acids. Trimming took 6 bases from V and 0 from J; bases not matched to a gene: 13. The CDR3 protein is CASRTGTGAAKANYGYTF. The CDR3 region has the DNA TGTGCCAGCAGGACGGGGACAGGGGCCGCCAAAGCTAACTATGGCTACACCTTC.

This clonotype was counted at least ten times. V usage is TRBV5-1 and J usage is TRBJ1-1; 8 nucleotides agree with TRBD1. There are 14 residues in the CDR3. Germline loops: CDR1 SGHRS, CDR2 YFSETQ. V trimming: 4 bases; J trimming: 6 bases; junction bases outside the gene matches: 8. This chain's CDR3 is CASSLGQVGAEAFF. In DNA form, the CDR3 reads TGCGCCAGCAGCCTGGGACAGGTAGGCGCTGAAGCTTTCTTT.

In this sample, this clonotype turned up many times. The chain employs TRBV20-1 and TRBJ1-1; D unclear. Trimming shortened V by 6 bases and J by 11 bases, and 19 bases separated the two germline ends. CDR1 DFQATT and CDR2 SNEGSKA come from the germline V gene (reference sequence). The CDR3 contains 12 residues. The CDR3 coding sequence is TGCAGTGCGGGGTGGAGCCGTCTTGTCGCTTTCTTT. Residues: CSAGWSRLVAFF.

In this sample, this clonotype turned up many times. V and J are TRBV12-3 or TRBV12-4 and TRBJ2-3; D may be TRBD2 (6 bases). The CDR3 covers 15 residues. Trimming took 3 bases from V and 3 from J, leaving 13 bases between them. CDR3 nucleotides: TGTGCCAGCAGTTTTCATGGGGAGGTAACAGATACGCAGTATTTT. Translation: CASSFHGEVTDTQYF.

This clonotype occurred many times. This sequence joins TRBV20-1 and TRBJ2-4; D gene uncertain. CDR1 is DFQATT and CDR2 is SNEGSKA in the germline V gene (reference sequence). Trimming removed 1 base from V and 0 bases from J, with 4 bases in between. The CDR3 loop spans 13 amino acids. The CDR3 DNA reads TGCAGTGCTAGAGCGGGAGCCAAAAACATTCAGTACTTC. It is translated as CSARAGAKNIQYF.

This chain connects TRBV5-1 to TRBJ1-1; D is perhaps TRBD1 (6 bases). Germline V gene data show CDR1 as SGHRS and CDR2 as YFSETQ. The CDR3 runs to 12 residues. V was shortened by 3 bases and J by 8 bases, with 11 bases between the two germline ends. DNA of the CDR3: TGCGCCAGCAGCTCCGGACAGCGAGAAGCTTTCTTT. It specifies CASSSGQREAFF.

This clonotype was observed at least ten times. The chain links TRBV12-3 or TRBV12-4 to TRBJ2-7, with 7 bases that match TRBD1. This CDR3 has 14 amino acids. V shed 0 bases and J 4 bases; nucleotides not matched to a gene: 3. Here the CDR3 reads CASSLAGGKYEQYF. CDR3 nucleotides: TGTGCCAGCAGTTTAGCAGGGGGCAAATACGAGCAGTACTTC.

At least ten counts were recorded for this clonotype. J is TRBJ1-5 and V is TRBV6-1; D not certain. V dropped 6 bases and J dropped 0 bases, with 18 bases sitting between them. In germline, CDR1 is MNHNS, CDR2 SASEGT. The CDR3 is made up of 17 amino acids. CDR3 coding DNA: TGTGCCAGCAGGGCTAGGTCGGCCGGGAATAGCAATCAGCCCCAGCATTTT. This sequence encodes CASRARSAGNSNQPQHF.

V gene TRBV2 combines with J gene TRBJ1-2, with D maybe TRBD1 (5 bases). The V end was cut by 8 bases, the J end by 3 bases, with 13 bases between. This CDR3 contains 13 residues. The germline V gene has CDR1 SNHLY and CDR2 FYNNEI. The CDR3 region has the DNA TGTGCCAGCTCCCGGGACGCCGACTATGGCTACACCTTC. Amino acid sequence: CASSRDADYGYTF.

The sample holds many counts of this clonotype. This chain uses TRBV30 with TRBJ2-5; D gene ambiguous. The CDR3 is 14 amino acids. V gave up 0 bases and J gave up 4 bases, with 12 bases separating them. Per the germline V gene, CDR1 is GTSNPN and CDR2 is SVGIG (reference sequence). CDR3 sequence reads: CAWSVLRIGETQYF. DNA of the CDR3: TGTGCCTGGAGTGTACTCCGGATAGGAGAGACCCAGTACTTC.

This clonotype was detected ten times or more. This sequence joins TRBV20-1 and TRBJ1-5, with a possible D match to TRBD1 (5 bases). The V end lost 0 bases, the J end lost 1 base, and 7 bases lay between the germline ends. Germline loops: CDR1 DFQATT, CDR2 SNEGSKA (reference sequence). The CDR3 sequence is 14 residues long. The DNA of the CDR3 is TGCAGTGCTAGAGAGACAGTAAGCAATCAGCCCCAGCATTTT. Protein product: CSARETVSNQPQHF.

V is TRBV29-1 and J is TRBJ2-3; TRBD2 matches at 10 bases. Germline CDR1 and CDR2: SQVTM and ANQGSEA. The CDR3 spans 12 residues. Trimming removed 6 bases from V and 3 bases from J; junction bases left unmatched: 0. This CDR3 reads CSVTSGTDTQYF. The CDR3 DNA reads TGCAGCGTGACTAGCGGGACAGATACGCAGTATTTT.

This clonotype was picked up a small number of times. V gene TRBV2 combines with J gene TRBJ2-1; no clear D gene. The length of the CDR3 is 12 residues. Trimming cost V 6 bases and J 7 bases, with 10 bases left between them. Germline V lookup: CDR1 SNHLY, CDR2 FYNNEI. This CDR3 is CASSVEFNEQFF. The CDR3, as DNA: TGTGCCAGCAGCGTAGAATTTAATGAGCAGTTCTTC.

CDR3 sequence: CASSGRGVGTYNEQFF. The CDR3 DNA is TGTGCCAGCAGTGGCCGGGGCGTAGGCACCTACAATGAGCAGTTCTTC. V gene TRBV6-1 combines with J gene TRBJ2-1; the D gene could be TRBD1 or TRBD2 (5 bases each). Deletions cut 4 bases from V and 2 bases from J, with 15 bases between. The CDR3 totals 16 residues. The germline V gene has CDR1 MNHNS and CDR2 SASEGT.

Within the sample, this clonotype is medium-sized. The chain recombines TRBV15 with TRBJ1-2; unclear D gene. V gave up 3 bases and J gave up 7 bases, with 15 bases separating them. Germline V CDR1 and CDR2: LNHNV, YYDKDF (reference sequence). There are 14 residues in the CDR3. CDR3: CATSRFTTGSGYTF. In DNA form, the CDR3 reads TGTGCCACCAGCAGGTTTACGACCGGCTCTGGCTACACCTTC.

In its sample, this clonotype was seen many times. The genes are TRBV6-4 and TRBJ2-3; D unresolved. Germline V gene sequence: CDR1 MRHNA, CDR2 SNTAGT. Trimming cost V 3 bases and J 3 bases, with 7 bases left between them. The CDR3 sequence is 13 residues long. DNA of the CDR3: TGTGCCAGCAGTGAAGGACCTACAGATACGCAGTATTTT. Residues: CASSEGPTDTQYF.

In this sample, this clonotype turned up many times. As DNA, the CDR3 is TGTGCCAGCAGCCTAACCCGGGACTTCTTGGATGAGCAGTTCTTC. Protein sequence: CASSLTRDFLDEQFF. This sequence joins TRBV7-9 and TRBJ2-1; a weak D match, TRBD2 (6 bases). Trimming pared 5 bases from V and 8 bases from J, leaving 19 bases between. Germline assignment: CDR1 SEHNR and CDR2 FQNEAQ (reference sequence). The CDR3 has 15 amino acids.

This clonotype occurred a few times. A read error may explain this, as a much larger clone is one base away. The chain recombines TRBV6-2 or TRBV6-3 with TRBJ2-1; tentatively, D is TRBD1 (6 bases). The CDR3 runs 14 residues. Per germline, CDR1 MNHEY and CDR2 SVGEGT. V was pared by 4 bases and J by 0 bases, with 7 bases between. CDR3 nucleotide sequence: TGTGCCAGCAGTTGGGACAACTCCTACAATGAGCAGTTCTTC. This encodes CASSWDNSYNEQFF.

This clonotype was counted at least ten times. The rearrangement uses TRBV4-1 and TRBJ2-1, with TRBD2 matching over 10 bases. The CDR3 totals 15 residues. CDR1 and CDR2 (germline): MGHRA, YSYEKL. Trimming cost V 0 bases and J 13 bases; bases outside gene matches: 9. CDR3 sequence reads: CASSQDRQREGLQFF. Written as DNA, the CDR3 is TGCGCCAGCAGCCAAGATAGGCAGCGGGAGGGACTTCAGTTCTTC.